This record covers a single T cell receptor (beta chain). Its antigen is not known. The sample belongs to a study of beta chain features in type 1 diabetes. CDR1 is SGHRS, CDR2 YFSETQ, per germline. Trimming shortened V by 0 bases and J by 6 bases, and 9 bases separated the two germline ends. CDR3 size: 13 residues. Sequenced material consisted of expressed TCRB transcripts (all of the isolated RNA was reverse transcribed). The data were produced by immunoSEQ multiplex PCR, yet TCRdb's version contains in-frame clones alone and is incomplete. The table lists 630,000 or so clones, over 12% of them singletons. Study-wide findings and caveats: Sequencing used cDNA, and cells with high TCR expression could therefore be over-represented. Healthy donors had naive, central memory and Treg TCRB repertoires that appeared less similar than those seen among patients. Shortening that was moderate but significant affected the TCRB CDR3s of Type 1 diabetes patients in all four CD4+ subsets.

The gene calls are TRBV5-1 and TRBJ1-1, with D possibly TRBD1 on 5 matching bases. Specimen: naive CD4+ T cells from blood. This receptor was taken from a man aged 18 to 29 with type 1 diabetes. Written as DNA, the CDR3 is TGCGCCAGCAGCTTGGGGGACGGCTCTGAAGCTTTCTTT. Residues: CASSLGDGSEAFF.